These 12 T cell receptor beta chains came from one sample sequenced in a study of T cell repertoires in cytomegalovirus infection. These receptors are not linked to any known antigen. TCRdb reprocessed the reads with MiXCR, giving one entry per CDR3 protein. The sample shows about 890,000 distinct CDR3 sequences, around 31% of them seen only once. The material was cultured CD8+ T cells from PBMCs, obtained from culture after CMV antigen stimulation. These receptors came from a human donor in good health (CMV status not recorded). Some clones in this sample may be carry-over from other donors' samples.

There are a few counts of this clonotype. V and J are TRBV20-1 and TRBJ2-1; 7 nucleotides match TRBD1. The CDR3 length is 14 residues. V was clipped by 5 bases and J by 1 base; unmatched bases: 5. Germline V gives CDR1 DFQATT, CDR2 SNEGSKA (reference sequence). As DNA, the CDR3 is TGCAGTGCTTACAGGGGCTTTTCCTACAATGAGCAGTTCTTC. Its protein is CSAYRGFSYNEQFF.

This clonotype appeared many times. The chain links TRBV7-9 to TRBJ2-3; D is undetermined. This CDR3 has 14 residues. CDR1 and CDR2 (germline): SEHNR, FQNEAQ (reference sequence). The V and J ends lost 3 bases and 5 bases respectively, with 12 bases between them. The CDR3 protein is CASSFPGSLDTQYF. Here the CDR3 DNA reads TGTGCCAGCAGCTTCCCGGGTTCCTTAGATACGCAGTATTTT.

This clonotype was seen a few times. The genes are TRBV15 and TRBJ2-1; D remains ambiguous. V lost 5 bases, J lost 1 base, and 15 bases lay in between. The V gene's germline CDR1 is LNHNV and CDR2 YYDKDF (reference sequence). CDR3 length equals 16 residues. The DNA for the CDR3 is TGTGCCACCAGCTCCCCTACTTCCTATTCCTACAATGAGCAGTTCTTC. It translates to CATSSPTSYSYNEQFF.

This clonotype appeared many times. The CDR3 DNA reads as TGTGCCAGCAGCTTAGAAGTCATGAACACTGAAGCTTTCTTT. Protein: CASSLEVMNTEAFF. V gene TRBV7-2 combines with J gene TRBJ1-1; D gene ambiguous. V was trimmed by 1 base and J by 0 bases, leaving 6 bases between them. The CDR3 is made up of 14 amino acids. Germline V lookup: CDR1 SGHTA, CDR2 FQGNSA.

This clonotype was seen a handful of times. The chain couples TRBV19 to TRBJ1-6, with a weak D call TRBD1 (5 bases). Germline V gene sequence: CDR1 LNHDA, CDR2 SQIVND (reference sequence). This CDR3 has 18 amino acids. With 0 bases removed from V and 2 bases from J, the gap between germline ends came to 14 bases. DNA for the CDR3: TGTGCCAGTAGTATAGATCTTAGATGGGGCACCTATAATTCACCCCTCCACTTT. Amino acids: CASSIDLRWGTYNSPLHF.

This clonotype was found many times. The CDR3 protein is CASSLEGFGQHSGNTIYF. The CDR3, as DNA: TGTGCCAGCAGCTTAGAGGGGTTCGGACAGCACTCTGGAAACACCATATATTTT. V usage is TRBV7-2 and J usage is TRBJ1-3; perhaps TRBD1 as D (6 bases). In germline, CDR1 is SGHTA, CDR2 FQGNSA. Trimming took 1 base from V and 0 from J, leaving 16 bases between them. This CDR3 spans 18 amino acids.

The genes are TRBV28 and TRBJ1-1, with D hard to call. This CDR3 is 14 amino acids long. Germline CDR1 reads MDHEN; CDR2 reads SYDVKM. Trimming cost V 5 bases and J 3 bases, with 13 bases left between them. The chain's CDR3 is CASSLRTLYTEAFF. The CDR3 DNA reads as TGTGCCAGCAGTCTCCGGACTTTGTACACTGAAGCTTTCTTT.

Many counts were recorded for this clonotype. The CDR3 reads CASSWDGGPTDTQYF. CDR3 DNA sequence: TGTGCCAGCAGCTGGGACGGGGGCCCCACAGATACGCAGTATTTT. This chain joins TRBV7-8 and TRBJ2-3; D is tentatively TRBD1 or TRBD2 (6 bases each). The CDR3 totals 15 residues. Germline CDR1 and CDR2: SGHVS and FQNEAQ. The V gene lost 4 bases and the J gene lost 2 bases, with 13 bases spanning the gap. Complete variable domain (other parts from reference TRBV7-8 and TRBJ2-3): GAGVSQSPRYKVAKRGQDVALRCDPISGHVSLFWYQQALGQGPEFLTYFQNEAQLDKSGLPSDRFFAERPEGSVSTLKIQRTQQEDSAVYLCASSWDGGPTDTQYFGPGTRLTVL.

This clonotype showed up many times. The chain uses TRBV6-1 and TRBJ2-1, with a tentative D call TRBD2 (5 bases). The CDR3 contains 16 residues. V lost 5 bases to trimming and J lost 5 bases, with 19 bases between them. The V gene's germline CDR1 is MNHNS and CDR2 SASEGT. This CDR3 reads CASSTPRTHYDNEQFF. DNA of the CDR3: TGTGCCAGCAGTACCCCACGGACTCACTACGACAATGAGCAGTTCTTC.

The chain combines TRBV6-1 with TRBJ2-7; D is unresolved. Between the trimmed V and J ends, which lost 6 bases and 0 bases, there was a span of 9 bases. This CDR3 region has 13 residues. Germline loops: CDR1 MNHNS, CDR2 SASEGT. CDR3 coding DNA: TGTGCCAGCAGCCACAGCAACTCCTACGAGCAGTACTTC. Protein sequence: CASSHSNSYEQYF.

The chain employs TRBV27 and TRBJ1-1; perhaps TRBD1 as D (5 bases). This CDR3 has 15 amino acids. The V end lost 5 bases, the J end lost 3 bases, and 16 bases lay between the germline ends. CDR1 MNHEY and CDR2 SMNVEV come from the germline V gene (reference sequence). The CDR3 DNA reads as TGTGCCAGCAGTAAGGTAGGACACAAGTACACTGAAGCTTTCTTT. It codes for CASSKVGHKYTEAFF.

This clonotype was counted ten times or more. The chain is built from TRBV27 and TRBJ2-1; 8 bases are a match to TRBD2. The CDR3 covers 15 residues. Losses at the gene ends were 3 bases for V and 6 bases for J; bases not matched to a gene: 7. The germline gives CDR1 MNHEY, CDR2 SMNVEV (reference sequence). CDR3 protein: CASSLPGLGPNEQFF. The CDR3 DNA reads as TGTGCCAGCAGTTTGCCGGGACTAGGCCCCAATGAGCAGTTCTTC.